Below, 6 T cell receptor beta chains from the same sample are listed, as sequenced in a study of T cell repertoires in cytomegalovirus infection. These receptors' antigens are unknown. TCRdb re-called the reads with MiXCR, one entry per CDR3 protein. The sample has around 360,000 distinct CDR3 sequences, approximately 30% seen once. The material was cultured PBMCs, obtained from culture after CMV antigen stimulation. All receptors come from a human donor in good health (CMV status not recorded). Some clones in this sample may be carry-over from other donors' samples.

This clonotype showed up just once. V is TRBV20-1 and J is TRBJ2-7; 15 nucleotides align to TRBD2. CDR3 length equals 18 residues. CDR1 and CDR2 from the germline V gene are DFQATT and SNEGSKA (reference sequence). The V gene end was trimmed by 2 bases and the J gene end by 7 bases; junction bases not matched to a gene: 15. The CDR3 loop reads CSARPGLAGGWAGTEQYF. In DNA, the CDR3 is TGCAGTGCTAGACCGGGACTAGCGGGAGGATGGGCAGGGACGGAGCAGTACTTC.

The chain recombines TRBV6-2 or TRBV6-3 with TRBJ2-2; no clear D. The CDR3 is 15 amino acids. CDR1 is MNHEY and CDR2 is SVGEGT in the germline V gene. V gave up 7 bases and J gave up 7 bases, with 19 bases separating them. The CDR3 protein is CASTSRSPPNGELFF. The CDR3 bases are TGTGCCAGCACCTCCCGGAGCCCCCCCAACGGGGAGCTGTTTTTT.

For this clonotype: Because the CDR3 is missing its conserved closing phenylalanine or tryptophan, this is likely a read error. The DNA is left out, because the CDR3 cannot be placed on it with certainty; the CDR3 is given as TCRdb lists it. This rearrangement joins TRBV4-1 to TRBJ2-7; the table's D call, TRBD1, was not checked against the DNA. In germline, CDR1 is MGHRA, CDR2 YSYEKL. The CDR3 is made up of 11 amino acids, end residues included. The CDR3 region is CASSQPGQGLC.

The chain employs TRBV7-6 and TRBJ2-1; 8 bases are a match to TRBD2. V trimming: 1 base; J trimming: 6 bases; junction bases outside the gene matches: 5. Per germline, CDR1 SGHVS and CDR2 FNYEAQ. The length of the CDR3 is 15 residues. The DNA for the CDR3 is TGTGCCAGCAGCTTAGAGACTAGCGCCCTCAATGAGCAGTTCTTC. This sequence encodes CASSLETSALNEQFF.

The V and J genes are TRBV20-1 and TRBJ2-1; 10 positions match TRBD1. The V segment lost 1 base and the J segment 7 bases; nucleotides outside the gene matches: 10. CDR1 is DFQATT, CDR2 SNEGSKA, per germline (reference sequence). The CDR3 runs 16 residues. The CDR3 DNA follows: TGCAGTGCTAGAGTACCGAGTTGGACAGGGGGAAATGAGCAGTTCTTC. Translation: CSARVPSWTGGNEQFF.

This clonotype was found a few times. As DNA, the CDR3 is TGTGCCAGTTCGGGACAGCTGGGGGGCAATCAGCCCCAGCATTTT. It translates to CASSGQLGGNQPQHF. The rearrangement links TRBV12-3 or TRBV12-4 to TRBJ1-5; TRBD1 matches 7 bases. V gave up 9 bases and J gave up 2 bases; unmatched junction bases: 10. This CDR3 is 15 amino acids long.